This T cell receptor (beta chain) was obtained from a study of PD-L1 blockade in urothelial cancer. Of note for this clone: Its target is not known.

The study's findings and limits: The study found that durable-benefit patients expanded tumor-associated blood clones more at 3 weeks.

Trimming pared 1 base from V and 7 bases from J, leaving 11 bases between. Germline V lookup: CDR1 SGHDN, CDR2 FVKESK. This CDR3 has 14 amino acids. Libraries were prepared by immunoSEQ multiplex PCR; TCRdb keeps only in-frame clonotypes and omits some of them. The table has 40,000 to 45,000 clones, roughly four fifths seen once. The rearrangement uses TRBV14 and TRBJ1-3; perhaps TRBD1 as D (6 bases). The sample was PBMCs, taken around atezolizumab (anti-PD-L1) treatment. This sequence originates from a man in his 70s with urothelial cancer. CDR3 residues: CASSQVTGLNTIYF. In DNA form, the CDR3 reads TGTGCCAGCAGCCAAGTCACAGGGCTGAACACCATATATTTT.